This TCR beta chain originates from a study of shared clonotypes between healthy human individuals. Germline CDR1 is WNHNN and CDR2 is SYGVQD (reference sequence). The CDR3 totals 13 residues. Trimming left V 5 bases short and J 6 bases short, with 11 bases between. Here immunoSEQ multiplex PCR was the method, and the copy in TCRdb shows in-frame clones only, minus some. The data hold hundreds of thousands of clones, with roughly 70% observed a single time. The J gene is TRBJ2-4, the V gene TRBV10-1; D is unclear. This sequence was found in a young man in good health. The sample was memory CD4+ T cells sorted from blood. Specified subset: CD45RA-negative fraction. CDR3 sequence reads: CASSRSPTNIQYF. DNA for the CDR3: TGCGCCAGCAGTCGGTCCCCAACAAACATTCAGTACTTC.